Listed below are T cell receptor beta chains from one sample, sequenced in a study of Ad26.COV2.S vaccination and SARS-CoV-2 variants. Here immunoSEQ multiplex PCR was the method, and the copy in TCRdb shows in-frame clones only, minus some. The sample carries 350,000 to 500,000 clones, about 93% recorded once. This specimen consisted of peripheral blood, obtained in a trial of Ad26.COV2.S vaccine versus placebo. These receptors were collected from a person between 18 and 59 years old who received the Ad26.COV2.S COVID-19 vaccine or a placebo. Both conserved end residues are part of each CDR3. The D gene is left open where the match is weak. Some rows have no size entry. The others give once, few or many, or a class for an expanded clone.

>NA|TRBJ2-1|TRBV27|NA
TGTGCCAGCAACAAACTAGGGAGGGGGGAGCAGTTCTTC
CASNKLGRGEQFF
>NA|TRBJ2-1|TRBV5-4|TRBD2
TGTGCCAGCAGTCGGGGGGACCTAGCGGGGGTATACAATGAGCAGTTCTTC
CASSRGDLAGVYNEQFF
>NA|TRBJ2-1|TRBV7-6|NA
TGTGCCAGCAGCTTAGTTGCGGATGAGCAGTTCTTC
CASSLVADEQFF
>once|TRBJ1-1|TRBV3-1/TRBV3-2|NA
TGTGCCAGCAGCCAAAGCGAATCCCCCTGGGCTTTCTTT
CASSQSESPWAFF
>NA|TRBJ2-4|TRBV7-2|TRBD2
TGTGCCAGCAGCGGACTAGCGGGAGCCAAAAACATTCAGTACTTC
CASSGLAGAKNIQYF
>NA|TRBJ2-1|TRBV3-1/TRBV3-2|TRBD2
TGTGCCAGCAGCCTCCAGCTAGCGGGATACAATGAGCAGTTCTTC
CASSLQLAGYNEQFF
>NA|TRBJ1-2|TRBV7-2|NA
TGTGCCAGCAGCTTAATGTCAGGGGAAGGCTACACCTTC
CASSLMSGEGYTF
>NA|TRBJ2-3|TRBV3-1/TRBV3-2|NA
TGTGCCAGCAGCCAAGATGTTCGGGGGAGGGATACGCAGTATTTT
CASSQDVRGRDTQYF
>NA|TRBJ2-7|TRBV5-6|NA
TGTGCCAGCAGCTGGGAGAGCTCCTACGAGCAGTACTTC
CASSWESSYEQYF
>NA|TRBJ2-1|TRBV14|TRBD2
TGTGCCAGCAGTCGTCTTACAGGGGATCTAGCGGGAGGTGTGAATGAGCAGTTCTTC
CASSRLTGDLAGGVNEQFF
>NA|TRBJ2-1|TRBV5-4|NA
TGTGCCAGCAGCTTGCCCCAGACCTATGAGCAGTTCTTC
CASSLPQTYEQFF
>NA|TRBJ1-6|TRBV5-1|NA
TGCGCCAGCAGCTTGGCCCCGGCACAGGAAAGTAATTCACCCCTCCACTTT
CASSLAPAQESNSPLHF
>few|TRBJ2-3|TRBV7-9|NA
TGTGCCAGCAGCCGCGATGCAAGCACAGATACGCAGTATTTT
CASSRDASTDTQYF
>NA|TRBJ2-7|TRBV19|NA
TGTGCCAGTAGTATAGGCGCGGCTAGCGTCTACGAGCAGTACTTC
CASSIGAASVYEQYF
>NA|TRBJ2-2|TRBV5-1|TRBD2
TGCGCCAGCAACCATGGACTAGCGGGAGAGTTCGGGGAGCTGTTTTTT
CASNHGLAGEFGELFF
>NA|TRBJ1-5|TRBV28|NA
TGTGCCAGCAGTTTCACAGGGCGCAATCAGCCCCAGCATTTT
CASSFTGRNQPQHF
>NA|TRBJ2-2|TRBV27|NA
TGTGCCAGCAGTACGAGGCCAGGGTCCGGGGAGCTGTTTTTT
CASSTRPGSGELFF
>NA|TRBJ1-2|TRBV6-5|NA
TGTGCCACCCAAAAACAGGGCCTCCCTAACTATGGCTACACCTTC
CATQKQGLPNYGYTF
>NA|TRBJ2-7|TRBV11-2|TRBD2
TGTGCCAGCAGCTTAGTGGCGGGAGGGGCCTACGAGCAGTACTTC
CASSLVAGGAYEQYF
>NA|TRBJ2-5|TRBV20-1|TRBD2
TGCAGTGCTAATGACGGGAGGGCCGGGGAGACCCAGTACTTC
CSANDGRAGETQYF
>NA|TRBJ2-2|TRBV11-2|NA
TGTGCCAGCAGCTCCGGTGGGACGAACACCGGGGAGCTGTTTTTT
CASSSGGTNTGELFF
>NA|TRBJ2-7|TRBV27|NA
TGTGCCAGCAGTCCCGGGGCAAGCTCCTACGAGCAGTACTTC
CASSPGASSYEQYF
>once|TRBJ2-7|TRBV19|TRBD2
TGTGCCAGTAGTACGGAGTCTAGCGGAGGTTACGAGCAGTACTTC
CASSTESSGGYEQYF
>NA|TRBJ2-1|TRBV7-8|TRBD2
TGTGCCAGCAGCTACCCGACTAGCGGAGGGGGGAATGAGCAGTTCTTC
CASSYPTSGGGNEQFF